The sample holds a few counts of the clone carrying this TCR beta chain. The antigen remains undetermined. This entry belongs to a study of radiotherapy plus CTLA-4 blockade in lung cancer. Sequencing was performed with immunoSEQ multiplex PCR; in TCRdb, only in-frame clones are kept and a portion is missing. The top ten hold around 23% of the sample, which has around 41,000 clones, roughly two thirds seen once. Study results and limitations: TCR clones from tumors expanded in blood after radiotherapy plus ipilimumab. Dynamics of early blood T cell clones, together with interferon-beta, were reportedly the best predictors of response.

Germline values: CDR1 LNHDA, CDR2 SQIVND (reference sequence). The CDR3 has 15 residues. The junction had 8 bases not matched to a gene; V was cut back by 5 bases and J by 5 bases. The source is a human donor with non-small cell lung cancer who had a partial response to radiotherapy plus ipilimumab. The chain has TRBV19 and TRBJ1-5; 8 bases align to TRBD1. The sample in question was peripheral blood, obtained from a patient treated with radiotherapy plus ipilimumab. CDR3 nucleotides: TGTGCCAGTAGTCTACAGGGGGGGGGACATCAGCCCCAGCATTTT. Amino acid sequence: CASSLQGGGHQPQHF.